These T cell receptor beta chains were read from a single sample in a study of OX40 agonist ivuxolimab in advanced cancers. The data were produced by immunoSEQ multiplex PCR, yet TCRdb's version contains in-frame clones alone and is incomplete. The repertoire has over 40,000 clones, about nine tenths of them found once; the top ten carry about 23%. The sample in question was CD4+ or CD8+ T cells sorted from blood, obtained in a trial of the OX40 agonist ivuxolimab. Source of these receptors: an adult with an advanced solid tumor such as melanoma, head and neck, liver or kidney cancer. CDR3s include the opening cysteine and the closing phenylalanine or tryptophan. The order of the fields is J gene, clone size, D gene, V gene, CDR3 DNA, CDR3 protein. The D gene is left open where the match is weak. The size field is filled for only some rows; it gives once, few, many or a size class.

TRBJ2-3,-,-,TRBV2,TGTGCTATTCACCTCAGGGGGGAAAAAGATACGCAGTATTTT,CAIHLRGEKDTQYF
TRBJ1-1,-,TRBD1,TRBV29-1,TGCAGCGTTTGGCGACAGGGGGGAACTGAAGCTTTCTTT,CSVWRQGGTEAFF
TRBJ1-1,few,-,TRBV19,TGTGCCAGTAATTGGGTGGCTACCATGAATCGGAACACTGAAGCTTTCTTT,CASNWVATMNRNTEAFF
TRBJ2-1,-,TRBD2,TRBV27,TGTGCCAGCAGTTCAGGGCTAGCGGGGTACAATGAGCAGTTCTTC,CASSSGLAGYNEQFF
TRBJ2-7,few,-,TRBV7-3,TGTGCCAGCAGCTTAGACGGCCGCTCCTACGAGCAGTACTTC,CASSLDGRSYEQYF
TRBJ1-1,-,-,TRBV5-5,TGTGCCAGCAGCTTGTCGGACCGGGCGAACACTGAAGCTTTCTTT,CASSLSDRANTEAFF
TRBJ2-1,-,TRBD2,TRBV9,TGTGCCAGCAACGGACTAGCGGGGGGCTCCTACAATGAGCAGTTCTTC,CASNGLAGGSYNEQFF
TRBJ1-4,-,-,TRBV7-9,TGTGCCAGCAGCTTACCCCGGGAAGAAAAACTGTTTTTT,CASSLPREEKLFF
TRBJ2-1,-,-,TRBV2,TGTGCCAGCAGTGACGAGACCCGAAATGAGCAGTTCTTC,CASSDETRNEQFF
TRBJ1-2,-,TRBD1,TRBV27,TGTGCCAGCAGTTCCCTGGACAGGGTGAGGGGCTACACCTTC,CASSSLDRVRGYTF
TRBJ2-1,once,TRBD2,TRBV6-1,TGTGCCAGCAAGGGACTAGCGATTTACAATGAGCAGTTCTTC,CASKGLAIYNEQFF
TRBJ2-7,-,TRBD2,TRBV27,TGTGCCAGCAGTTTACTAGCGGGAGGGGGGAACGAGCAGTACTTC,CASSLLAGGGNEQYF
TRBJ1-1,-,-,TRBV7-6,TGTGCCAGCAGCTTAGGGCCATGGGGTAACACTGAAGCTTTCTTT,CASSLGPWGNTEAFF
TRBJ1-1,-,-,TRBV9,TGTGCCAGCAGCGCAACTCCGGGACACACCAACACTGAAGCTTTCTTT,CASSATPGHTNTEAFF
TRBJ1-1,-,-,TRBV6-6,TGTGCCAGCAGTTCCGGACAAGAGAACACTGAAGCTTTCTTT,CASSSGQENTEAFF
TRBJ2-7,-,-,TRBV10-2,TGCGCCAGCAGTGACGCGGGAAGGAGGTACGAGCAGTACTTC,CASSDAGRRYEQYF
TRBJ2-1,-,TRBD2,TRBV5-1,TGCGCCAGCAGCGTAAAGGGACTAGGATCACTTGATGAGCAGTTCTTC,CASSVKGLGSLDEQFF